Each of the 27 T cell receptor beta chains below was sequenced from the same sample in a study of radiation and T cells in renal cell carcinoma (dated by TCRdb to the early 2020s). Receptors were amplified or captured by the immunoSEQ multiplex PCR assay. In TCRdb, the immuneACCESS table is reduced to in-frame sequences with V and J assigned. These tables do not hold every clone; where another copy was compared, an unresolved V gene accounts for under half, and the others remain unexplained. For this sample the table gives about 130,000 clones, of which roughly 80% were detected only once. The ten largest clones represent about 3% of the sample. Per the publication, the time point label means: baseline pretreatment blood. The treatment or condition label, as the study defines it: 15 Gy SBRT to primary tumor, nephrectomy 4 weeks later. Sequenced here: blood, sampled from a patient whose treatment included radiotherapy and nephrectomy. The receptors originated from a woman aged 60-70 years with renal cell carcinoma.

This chain connects TRBV6-4 to TRBJ2-1; unclear D gene. Germline-derived CDR1 and CDR2 are MRHNA and SNTAGT. V was trimmed by 0 bases and J by 9 bases, leaving 9 bases between them. The CDR3 is 13 amino acids. The CDR3 nucleotides are TGTGCCAGCAGTGACTCTAGTGGGATTGAGCAGTTCTTC. Translation gives CASSDSSGIEQFF.

The chain has TRBV4-1 and TRBJ2-3, with TRBD2 matching over 13 bases. Germline lookup yields CDR1 MGHRA and CDR2 YSYEKL. This CDR3 has 19 residues. V gave up 4 bases and J gave up 0 bases; unmatched junction bases: 10. The CDR3 nucleotides read TGCGCCAGCAGCCCCCGCCGGACTAGCGGGGGACATAGCACAGATACGCAGTATTTT. Translating gives CASSPRRTSGGHSTDTQYF.

The rearrangement joins TRBV7-9 to TRBJ1-1; D perhaps matches TRBD1 (6 bases). The V end lost 2 bases, the J end lost 2 bases, and 9 bases lay between the germline ends. Germline CDR1 reads SEHNR; CDR2 reads FQNEAQ (reference sequence). This CDR3 has 14 residues. The CDR3 DNA follows: TGTGCCAGCAGCTTACTGGACAGCAACACTGAAGCTTTCTTT. Encoded protein: CASSLLDSNTEAFF.

This clone was picked up a small number of times. This chain connects TRBV10-3 to TRBJ1-1; 8 nucleotides align to TRBD1. The CDR3 sequence is 15 residues long. Germline CDR1 and CDR2: ENHRY and SYGVKD. The trim removed 2 bases at V and 0 bases at J, leaving 2 bases unmatched. The CDR3 DNA follows: TGTGCCATCAGTGAGCGGACAGGGCTGAACACTGAAGCTTTCTTT. Its translation is CAISERTGLNTEAFF.

The chain carries TRBV4-1 and TRBJ1-6; D not certain. V shed 0 bases and J shed 7 bases, with 13 bases lying between them. This CDR3 is built from 16 residues. CDR1 and CDR2 from the germline V gene are MGHRA and YSYEKL. This CDR3 is CASSQEGSGRNSPLHF. CDR3 nucleotide sequence: TGCGCCAGCAGCCAAGAGGGTTCAGGTCGAAATTCACCCCTCCACTTT.

With regard to this clone: Other DNA sequences of this sample code for an identical CDR3. The CDR3 coding sequence is TGTGCCAGTAGTGTGACGGGGAGGAACACTGAAGCTTTCTTT. Its protein is CASSVTGRNTEAFF. V gene TRBV19 combines with J gene TRBJ1-1; D is uncertain. V was pared by 5 bases and J by 1 base, with 11 bases between. CDR1 is LNHDA, CDR2 SQIVND, per germline (reference sequence). The CDR3 loop spans 14 amino acids.

There are many counts of this clone. CDR3 residues: CASGAGLANEQYF. CDR3 sequence (DNA): TGTGCCAGCGGGGCAGGTTTGGCTAACGAGCAGTACTTC. The chain is built from TRBV19 and TRBJ2-7, with D tentatively TRBD1 or TRBD2 (5 bases each). V gave up 9 bases and J gave up 5 bases, with 17 bases separating them. This CDR3 region has 13 residues. Germline lookup yields CDR1 LNHDA and CDR2 SQIVND (reference sequence).

The rearrangement joins TRBV11-2 to TRBJ1-1, with D possibly matching TRBD1 (5 bases). There are 14 residues in the CDR3. Germline CDR1 SGHAT, CDR2 FQNNGV. V lost 6 bases to trimming and J lost 0 bases, with 11 bases between them. CDR3 sequence: CASRNQGMNTEAFF. CDR3 nucleotide sequence: TGTGCCAGCAGGAATCAGGGCATGAACACTGAAGCTTTCTTT.

V gene TRBV5-4 combines with J gene TRBJ2-5, with 7 bases matching TRBD1. Germline values: CDR1 SGHNT, CDR2 YYREEE (reference sequence). The CDR3 runs to 15 residues. The ends lost 0 bases at V and 3 bases at J; junction bases unmatched: 5. This CDR3 reads CASSLASTGKETQYF. Written as DNA, the CDR3 is TGTGCCAGCAGCTTGGCCTCGACAGGGAAAGAGACCCAGTACTTC.

This chain joins TRBV19 and TRBJ2-1; D possibly corresponds to TRBD2 (5 bases). The CDR3 is 14 amino acids. V lost 3 bases, J lost 3 bases, and 9 bases lay in between. The germline gives CDR1 LNHDA, CDR2 SQIVND (reference sequence). CDR3 protein: CASSISGLYNEQFF. For the CDR3, the DNA is TGTGCCAGTAGTATTTCCGGACTCTACAATGAGCAGTTCTTC.

The chain employs TRBV7-9 and TRBJ2-1; no reliable D call. The germline V gene encodes CDR1 SEHNR and CDR2 FQNEAQ (reference sequence). The V gene lost 5 bases and the J gene lost 8 bases, with 7 bases spanning the gap. This CDR3 has 11 residues. The CDR3 bases are TGTGCCAGCAGCGCATTCGATGAGCAGTTCTTC. Protein: CASSAFDEQFF.

CDR3 nucleotide sequence: TGTGCCAGCAGCGTAGGGGCGGGAGGGCCCCAAGAGACCCAGTACTTC. Its protein is CASSVGAGGPQETQYF. V and J are TRBV9 and TRBJ2-5, with 9 bases that match TRBD2. After removal of 0 bases from V and 1 base from J, the junction contained 4 bases not matched to a gene. The germline V gene encodes CDR1 SGDLS and CDR2 YYNGEE. The CDR3 length is 16 residues.

This clone was observed a handful of times. The rearrangement links TRBV30 to TRBJ2-3; 11 bases are a match to TRBD1. This CDR3 is built from 15 residues. Trimming at V came to 4 bases and at J to 2 bases, leaving 5 bases not matched to a gene. Per germline, CDR1 GTSNPN and CDR2 SVGIG (reference sequence). In DNA, the CDR3 is TGTGCCTGGACCGGGACAGGGGGGTACACAGATACGCAGTATTTT. Encoded protein: CAWTGTGGYTDTQYF.

This clone came up once. The V and J genes are TRBV19 and TRBJ1-2; 7 nucleotides agree with TRBD1. Germline-derived CDR1 and CDR2 are LNHDA and SQIVND (reference sequence). V was pared by 7 bases and J by 3 bases, with 11 bases of the junction left unmatched. The CDR3 loop spans 15 amino acids. In nucleotides, the CDR3 is TGTGCCAGTATCCCCGGACAGGCCCCCCACTATGGCTACACCTTC. Residues: CASIPGQAPHYGYTF.

This clone has just one count. This chain links TRBV6-1 with TRBJ1-5; D is possibly TRBD1 (5 bases). Looked up from germline, CDR1 is MNHNS and CDR2 is SASEGT. The V gene lost 1 base and the J gene lost 8 bases, with 21 bases spanning the gap. The CDR3 length is 17 residues. In DNA form, the CDR3 reads TGTGCCAGCAGTGAAGTGTGGGGCAGGGTCGATGTGGAGCCCCAGCATTTT. Translation gives CASSEVWGRVDVEPQHF.

V usage is TRBV27 and J usage is TRBJ1-1; perhaps TRBD1 as D (6 bases). CDR3 length equals 12 residues. In germline, CDR1 is MNHEY, CDR2 SMNVEV (reference sequence). Trimming cost V 6 bases and J 7 bases, with 12 bases left between them. CDR3 nucleotides: TGTGCCAGCAGACCCTTACAGGGTGAAGCTTTCTTT. It specifies CASRPLQGEAFF.

About this clone: One end of the junction fails to match germline, which may point to a read error. V gene TRBV10-3 combines with J gene TRBJ1-1; D ambiguous. This CDR3 spans 13 amino acids. Germline loops: CDR1 ENHRY, CDR2 SYGVKD. DNA for the CDR3: TGTGCCAGCAGTTACTTCGCGGACACTGAAGCTTTCTTT. Residues: CASSYFADTEAFF.

V and J are TRBV2 and TRBJ2-3, with D tentatively TRBD1 (6 bases). Trimming shortened V by 6 bases and J by 0 bases, and 16 bases separated the two germline ends. The germline V gene encodes CDR1 SNHLY and CDR2 FYNNEI. The CDR3 is made up of 16 amino acids. DNA of the CDR3: TGTGCCAGCAGCCCACCCACAGGGCTTAGCACAGATACGCAGTATTTT. As protein: CASSPPTGLSTDTQYF.

This sequence joins TRBV19 and TRBJ1-1; the match to TRBD1 covers 7 bases. The CDR3 runs to 14 residues. Losses at the gene ends were 7 bases for V and 0 bases for J; bases not matched to a gene: 5. CDR1 is LNHDA, CDR2 SQIVND, per germline (reference sequence). CDR3 residues: CASTLGQLNTEAFF. The CDR3 DNA sequence: TGTGCCAGTACCTTGGGACAGTTGAACACTGAAGCTTTCTTT.

The chain carries TRBV6-5 and TRBJ2-5; D uncertain. The J call may be in error: the DNA end matches TRBJ2-7 better. The CDR3 length is 13 residues. Germline CDR1 MNHEY, CDR2 SVGAGI. The CDR3 sequence: CASSFSPWDEQYF. The CDR3 bases are TGTGCCAGCAGTTTCTCTCCCTGGGACGAGCAGTACTTC.

This clone has a single count. The CDR3 loop reads CASSPEVAGGNTGELFF. Here the CDR3 DNA reads TGTGCCAGCAGCCCCGAAGTAGCGGGGGGGAACACCGGGGAGCTGTTTTTT. V and J are TRBV7-9 and TRBJ2-2; 10 nucleotides agree with TRBD2. CDR1 is SEHNR and CDR2 is FQNEAQ in the germline V gene (reference sequence). The CDR3 sequence is 17 residues long. The V gene end was trimmed by 5 bases and the J gene end by 1 base; junction bases not matched to a gene: 7.

The chain is built from TRBV19 and TRBJ1-1; 11 nucleotides align to TRBD1. Trimming removed 5 bases from V and 4 bases from J; junction bases left unmatched: 6. The germline gives CDR1 LNHDA, CDR2 SQIVND (reference sequence). The CDR3 runs 15 residues. Written as DNA, the CDR3 is TGTGCCAGTAGTCCCCCCGGACAGGGGGCCACTGAAGCTTTCTTT. It encodes CASSPPGQGATEAFF.

This chain joins TRBV7-9 and TRBJ2-7; D could derive from TRBD1 or TRBD2 (5 bases each). Trimming removed 3 bases at V and 5 bases at J, with 11 bases between. The CDR3 runs to 13 residues. The germline CDR1 and CDR2 sequences are SEHNR and FQNEAQ (reference sequence). The CDR3 nucleotides read TGTGCCAGCAGCTTGGTCCGGGACCACGAGCAGTACTTC. It encodes CASSLVRDHEQYF.

This clone was seen just once. CDR3 residues: CASRRNSGNEQFF. CDR3 sequence (DNA): TGCGCCAGCAGGCGGAACAGTGGCAATGAGCAGTTCTTC. The rearrangement uses TRBV4-1 and TRBJ2-1; no definite D call. In germline, CDR1 is MGHRA, CDR2 YSYEKL. This CDR3 has 13 residues. V was cut by 6 bases and J by 6 bases, with 12 bases left in between.

The chain employs TRBV19 and TRBJ2-2, with D unclear. The CDR3 spans 13 residues. Germline V gene data show CDR1 as LNHDA and CDR2 as SQIVND (reference sequence). V lost 7 bases and J 2 bases, leaving 8 bases between the germline ends. The CDR3 coding sequence is TGTGCCAGTAAGCTAATAAACACCGGGGAGCTGTTTTTT. This sequence encodes CASKLINTGELFF.

This clone has a single count. The CDR3 region has the DNA TGTGCCAGCAGGAAAGGGACAGGGAGAAGGGATTCACCCCTCCACTTT. Translated: CASRKGTGRRDSPLHF. The gene calls are TRBV6-4 and TRBJ1-6; 9 nucleotides agree with TRBD1. The V and J ends lost 6 bases and 8 bases, in that order; junction bases with no gene match: 11. Germline CDR1 is MRHNA and CDR2 is SNTAGT. CDR3 length equals 16 residues.

The V and J genes are TRBV2 and TRBJ2-1, with a weak D call TRBD1 (5 bases). Germline CDR1 reads SNHLY; CDR2 reads FYNNEI. CDR3 length equals 14 residues. The V and J ends lost 7 bases and 10 bases respectively, with 20 bases between them. Here the CDR3 DNA reads TGTGCCAGCATTCCCCTCGACAGACCCGAGGAGCAGTTCTTC. Translating it yields CASIPLDRPEEQFF.